Below are 19 T cell receptor beta chains sequenced from a single sample in a study of OX40 agonist ivuxolimab in advanced cancers. Receptor amplification or capture employed the immunoSEQ multiplex PCR assay. TCRdb retrieved this table from immuneACCESS and kept in-frame rearrangements only. Not all clones are present; in checked studies, unresolved V genes account for under half, and no reason is known for the remainder. In all, the sample holds about 46,000 clones, and 88% of those were seen once. The ten largest clonotypes hold 40% to 65% of the sample. The sample consisted of CD4+ or CD8+ T cells sorted from blood, taken in a trial of the OX40 agonist ivuxolimab. These receptors were collected from an adult with an advanced solid tumor such as melanoma, head and neck, liver or kidney cancer.

This chain links TRBV29-1 with TRBJ2-1; D uncertain. Between the trimmed V and J ends, which lost 6 bases and 9 bases, there was a span of 21 bases. The germline CDR1 and CDR2 sequences are SQVTM and ANQGSEA. This CDR3 is built from 14 residues. The CDR3 DNA reads as TGCAGCGTGGAGTTTGGTTCCCGTTTGACTGAGCAGTTCTTC. Protein sequence: CSVEFGSRLTEQFF.

This clone was picked up one time. The gene calls are TRBV28 and TRBJ1-3, with a possible D match to TRBD1 (6 bases). V lost 4 bases and J lost 3, with 13 bases in between. This CDR3 spans 15 amino acids. Germline CDR1 MDHEN, CDR2 SYDVKM. CDR3 residues: CASSSAGENGNTIYF. As DNA, the CDR3 is TGTGCCAGCAGTTCGGCAGGGGAAAATGGAAACACCATATATTTT. The entire variable domain, with the rest obtained from reference TRBV28 and TRBJ1-3, is as follows: DVKVTQSSRYLVKRTGEKVFLECVQDMDHENMFWYRQDPGLGLRLIYFSYDVKMKEKGDIPEGYSVSREKKERFSLILESASTNQTSMYLCASSSAGENGNTIYFGEGSWLTVV.

V and J are TRBV6-1 and TRBJ1-5; D gene uncertain. Germline CDR1 and CDR2: MNHNS and SASEGT. This CDR3 spans 15 amino acids. Trimming stripped 7 bases from V and 1 base from J, with 14 bases between. In nucleotides, the CDR3 is TGTGCCAGCACCTTCGCCCTGGGAAGCAATCAGCCCCAGCATTTT. This codes for CASTFALGSNQPQHF.

This clone occurred a few times. J is TRBJ2-3 and V is TRBV5-1; D is possibly TRBD2 (7 bases). V lost 4 bases and J 4 bases, leaving 19 bases between the germline ends. The CDR3 length is 16 residues. Germline V CDR1 and CDR2: SGHRS, YFSETQ. The CDR3 bases are TGCGCCAGCAGCCCCCCATTGGGGGGGGGCCCAGATACGCAGTATTTT. Translated, it gives CASSPPLGGGPDTQYF.

J is TRBJ2-1 and V is TRBV7-6, with D hard to call. With 1 base removed from V and 8 bases from J, the gap between germline ends came to 6 bases. The CDR3 has 12 residues. CDR1 is SGHVS and CDR2 is FNYEAQ in the germline V gene. The CDR3 nucleotides are TGTGCCAGCAGCTTAGTAGGGTATGAGCAGTTCTTC. This sequence encodes CASSLVGYEQFF.

This chain connects TRBV18 to TRBJ2-1, with D maybe TRBD1 (6 bases). Germline V lookup: CDR1 KGHSH, CDR2 LQKENI. The ends were cut back, 1 base at V and 2 bases at J, with 9 bases in the middle. The CDR3 extends over 15 amino acids. CDR3 DNA: TGTGCCAGCTCACCACAACAGGGAGCCTACAATGAGCAGTTCTTC. This codes for CASSPQQGAYNEQFF.

The CDR3 DNA reads TGTGCCAGTAGTTGGGCCCCGAGCCCCAAATACGAGCAGTACTTC. Translation: CASSWAPSPKYEQYF. The chain uses TRBV19 and TRBJ2-7; no clear D gene. The CDR3 consists of 15 residues. CDR1 LNHDA and CDR2 SQIVND come from the germline V gene (reference sequence). V lost 5 bases to trimming and J lost 4 bases, with 18 bases between them.

The chain uses TRBV7-2 and TRBJ2-1, with D possibly being TRBD2 (6 bases). CDR3 length: 14 residues. V was trimmed by 4 bases and J by 4 bases, leaving 11 bases between them. Germline CDR1 reads SGHTA; CDR2 reads FQGNSA. The chain's CDR3 is CASSWGVGYNEQFF. Written as DNA, the CDR3 is TGTGCCAGCAGCTGGGGGGTAGGGTACAATGAGCAGTTCTTC.

The gene calls are TRBV6-6 and TRBJ2-3; TRBD1 aligns across 9 bases. The CDR3 is made up of 16 amino acids. The germline V gene has CDR1 MNHNY and CDR2 SVGAGI (reference sequence). V lost 7 bases, J lost 2 bases, and 10 bases stayed unmatched. CDR3 coding DNA: TGTGCCAGCACCGGGTCTGACAGGGGGTTCACAGATACGCAGTATTTT. Translating it yields CASTGSDRGFTDTQYF.

This sequence joins TRBV2 and TRBJ2-1, with TRBD2 as a possible D gene (5 bases). CDR3 length: 13 amino acids. Germline-derived CDR1 and CDR2 are SNHLY and FYNNEI. The ends were cut back, 7 bases at V and 5 bases at J, with 12 bases in the middle. CDR3 protein: CASKEADNNEQFF. CDR3 in DNA: TGTGCCAGCAAGGAGGCAGACAACAATGAGCAGTTCTTC.

The chain couples TRBV9 to TRBJ1-2, with 7 bases that match TRBD1. V lost 4 bases and J lost 8; bases outside the gene matches: 14. This CDR3 is built from 15 residues. Germline V lookup: CDR1 SGDLS, CDR2 YYNGEE. The CDR3, as DNA: TGTGCCAGCAGCCCCTCGGAGGCAGGGGGTGGCGGCTACACCTTC. This encodes CASSPSEAGGGGYTF.

CDR3 nucleotides: TGTGCCAGCTCACCACCGGTGCGGGGATCGTCCACCGGGGAGCTGTTTTTT. Protein sequence: CASSPPVRGSSTGELFF. The chain recombines TRBV18 with TRBJ2-2, with TRBD2 as a possible D gene (6 bases). The CDR3 length is 17 residues. The V gene lost 0 bases and the J gene lost 4 bases, with 15 bases spanning the gap. Germline V CDR1 and CDR2: KGHSH, LQKENI.

V is TRBV5-4 and J is TRBJ1-2, with D possibly TRBD1 on 6 matching bases. The V gene's germline CDR1 is SGHNT and CDR2 YYREEE (reference sequence). Trimming took off 2 bases at V and 2 bases at J, with 19 bases between the two ends. The CDR3 has 17 residues. The CDR3 spells CASSFGSTGVSNYGYTF. The CDR3 bases are TGTGCCAGCAGCTTCGGTTCGACAGGCGTTTCCAACTATGGCTACACCTTC.

V gene TRBV5-1 combines with J gene TRBJ1-2; 10 bases fit TRBD1. The ends lost 2 bases at V and 4 bases at J; junction bases unmatched: 8. The CDR3 is made up of 16 amino acids. Germline CDR1 and CDR2: SGHRS and YFSETQ. The CDR3 DNA sequence: TGCGCCAGCAGCTTAGAACCGGGACAGGGGATCTATGGCTACACCTTC. Its translation is CASSLEPGQGIYGYTF.

The chain employs TRBV4-1 and TRBJ2-3; TRBD1 aligns across 11 bases. This CDR3 is 17 amino acids long. Germline V gene sequence: CDR1 MGHRA, CDR2 YSYEKL. J was trimmed by 2 bases and V by 5 bases; bases with no gene match: 9. The CDR3 DNA follows: TGCGCCAGCAGCGTAACCGGGACAGGGGGTCTCACAGATACGCAGTATTTT. Its protein is CASSVTGTGGLTDTQYF.

V and J are TRBV6-1 and TRBJ2-7, with D possibly TRBD2 on 6 matching bases. Trimming took 5 bases from V and 6 from J, leaving 20 bases between them. Germline V gives CDR1 MNHNS, CDR2 SASEGT. This CDR3 has 15 residues. CDR3 in DNA: TGTGCCAGCAGTCCCGAGCCGGAGCCGCGGGGCGAGCAGTACTTC. Translating gives CASSPEPEPRGEQYF.

The chain couples TRBV5-5 to TRBJ1-4, with D uncertain. Germline V CDR1 and CDR2: SGHKS, YYEKEE (reference sequence). V dropped 2 bases and J dropped 7 bases, with 9 bases sitting between them. This CDR3 contains 13 residues. This CDR3 reads CASSLRTPEKLFF. The CDR3 DNA sequence: TGTGCCAGCAGCTTAAGGACGCCTGAAAAACTGTTTTTT.

The gene calls are TRBV5-1 and TRBJ1-1; D may be TRBD1 (5 bases). The CDR3 has 14 amino acids. Trimming stripped 5 bases from V and 2 bases from J, with 13 bases between. Germline CDR1 SGHRS, CDR2 YFSETQ. The chain's CDR3 is CASRLGVSNTEAFF. Written as DNA, the CDR3 is TGCGCCAGCAGATTAGGGGTTTCAAACACTGAAGCTTTCTTT. Drawing the rest from reference TRBV5-1 and TRBJ1-1, the complete variable domain is KAGVTQTPRYLIKTRGQQVTLSCSPISGHRSVSWYQQTPGQGLQFLFEYFSETQRNKGNFPGRFSGRQFSNSRSEMNVSTLELGDSALYLCASRLGVSNTEAFFGQGTRLTVV.

Regarding this clone: A read error may produce the germline difference seen at one junction end. The rearrangement links TRBV27 to TRBJ2-1; 10 bases are a match to TRBD2. Germline loops: CDR1 MNHEY, CDR2 SMNVEV (reference sequence). The CDR3 runs to 16 residues. DNA of the CDR3: TGTGCCAGCAGCTTATCCCGGACTAGCGGTCACAATGAGCAGTTCTTC. This encodes CASSLSRTSGHNEQFF.